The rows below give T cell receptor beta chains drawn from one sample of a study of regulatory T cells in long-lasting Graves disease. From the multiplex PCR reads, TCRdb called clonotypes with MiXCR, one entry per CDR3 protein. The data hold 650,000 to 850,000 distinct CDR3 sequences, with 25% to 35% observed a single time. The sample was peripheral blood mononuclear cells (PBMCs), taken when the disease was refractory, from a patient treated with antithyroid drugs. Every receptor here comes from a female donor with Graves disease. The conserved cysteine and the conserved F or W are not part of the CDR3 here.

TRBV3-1	ASSQYNEGNSPLH
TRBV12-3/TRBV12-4	ASSSWGLAGGHRELF
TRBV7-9	ASSPPTVMAEKLF
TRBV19	ASSTRTGPGNQPQH
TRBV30	AWSAGTGVNGYT
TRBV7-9	ASSRQNLYGYT
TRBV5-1	ASSLAFDAGELF
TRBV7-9	ASSLDGQSEAAGYT
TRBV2	ASSLRETSGNLEY
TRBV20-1	SARDQGDVGYT
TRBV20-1	SARDRLPVSGSPLH
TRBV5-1	ASSFGGTPSGEKLF
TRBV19	ASVGTGSFSQPQH
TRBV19	ASSVGQAGYGYT
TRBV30	AWNPEGLNEKLF
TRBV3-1	ASSQAYGDRGSMNTEAF
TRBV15	ATSSRQGANEKLF
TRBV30	AWSDGNQPQH
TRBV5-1	ASSETPAYEQY
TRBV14	ASSQEDGPYEQY
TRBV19	ASSLQGLASYEQY
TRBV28	ASSLTGWGGYT
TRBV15	ATSRVKNEKLF
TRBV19	ASSIHKVGYGYT
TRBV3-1	ASSQGQGMGEQY
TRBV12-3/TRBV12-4	ASTLERGNSTDTQY
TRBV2	ASVLATNEKLF
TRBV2	ASRAGPNTGELF
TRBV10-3	AISELTSNSPLH
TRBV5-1	ASSRSGTKGEAF
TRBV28	ASTSSGQGESYGYT
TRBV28	ASSSGLYNSPLH
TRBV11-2	ASSSLAGGADEQY
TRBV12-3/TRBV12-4	ASSPSSDRSNQPQH
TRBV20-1	SATGGTDYT
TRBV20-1	SARTTQSGTGELF
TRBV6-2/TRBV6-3	ASSEAGGGGEQY
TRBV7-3	ASSSGQTSEAF
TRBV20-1	SATGGERTEAF
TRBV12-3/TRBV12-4	ASSFGQGGQPQH